This T cell receptor (beta chain) comes out of a study of technical replicates of blood from several donors. TCRdb keeps only in-frame clones here, not all; method: immunoSEQ multiplex PCR. Of 79,000 or so clones listed, roughly nine tenths are singletons. Germline V gene data show CDR1 as SGHVS and CDR2 as FNYEAQ. This CDR3 is 14 amino acids long. Trimming took 4 bases from V and 4 from J, leaving 13 bases between them. This sequence joins TRBV7-6 and TRBJ1-1; D is ambiguous. The TCR sequence derives from a human donor in good health. Sequencing was done on a sample of T cells isolated from PBMCs. CDR3 residues: CASSSASLSTEAFF. CDR3 DNA: TGTGCCAGCAGCTCCGCCTCCCTATCCACTGAAGCTTTCTTT.